Listed here are 7 T cell receptor beta chains from one sample, sequenced in a study of PD-L1 blockade in urothelial cancer. The table came from immunoSEQ multiplex PCR; TCRdb's copy has only in-frame clones and leaves some out. The sample shows about 100,000 clones, roughly 84% of them seen only once. The material sequenced was PBMCs, taken around atezolizumab (anti-PD-L1) treatment. The receptors here all came from a man over 45 with urothelial cancer.

The gene calls are TRBV28 and TRBJ2-7; 14 positions agree with TRBD2. V shed 7 bases and J 1 base; nucleotides not matched to a gene: 9. CDR3 length: 17 amino acids. Germline CDR1 is MDHEN and CDR2 is SYDVKM. CDR3 amino acids: CASTLGTSGRFSYEQYF. The CDR3 region has the DNA TGTGCCAGCACCCTGGGGACTAGCGGGAGATTTTCCTACGAGCAGTACTTC. Full variable domain (outside the CDR3, taken from reference TRBV28 and TRBJ2-7): DVKVTQSSRYLVKRTGEKVFLECVQDMDHENMFWYRQDPGLGLRLIYFSYDVKMKEKGDIPEGYSVSREKKERFSLILESASTNQTSMYLCASTLGTSGRFSYEQYFGPGTRLTVT.

CDR3 in amino acids: CSAGWSEQYF. The CDR3 region has the DNA TGCAGTGCCGGTTGGAGCGAGCAGTACTTC. The chain is built from TRBV20-1 and TRBJ2-7, with no clear D. V was cut by 6 bases and J by 6 bases, with 9 bases left in between. The CDR3 sequence is 10 residues long. In germline, CDR1 is DFQATT, CDR2 SNEGSKA (reference sequence).

A note on this clone: Distinct nucleotide sequences in the sample also encode this CDR3. V usage is TRBV5-1 and J usage is TRBJ2-2, with D unclear. The CDR3 covers 15 residues. Germline V gene lookup returns CDR1 SGHRS and CDR2 YFSETQ. Trimming removed 0 bases at V and 2 bases at J, with 8 bases between. As DNA, the CDR3 is TGCGCCAGCAGCTTGGGTGGCCAAAACACCGGGGAGCTGTTTTTT. Its protein product is CASSLGGQNTGELFF.

The J gene is TRBJ2-7, the V gene TRBV7-9, with 7 nucleotides matching TRBD1. Per the germline V gene, CDR1 is SEHNR and CDR2 is FQNEAQ (reference sequence). The CDR3 contains 15 residues. V trimming: 5 bases; J trimming: 4 bases; junction bases outside the gene matches: 11. The CDR3 DNA reads as TGTGCCAGCAGCCACCACCCGGGACAGATGTACGAGCAGTACTTC. Its translation is CASSHHPGQMYEQYF.

The chain is built from TRBV23-1 and TRBJ1-1; D uncertain. TRBV23-1 is assigned to the ORF class and has an uncertain function. The CDR3 extends over 13 amino acids. For the CDR3, the DNA is TGCCCCCGGCACCTAGGGAGGGTCACTGAAGCTTTCTTT. Its protein product is CPRHLGRVTEAFF.

The V call is TRBV9, the J call TRBJ2-3, with 10 bases identical to TRBD2. The CDR3 spans 16 residues. Germline loops: CDR1 SGDLS, CDR2 YYNGEE. Trimming removed 0 bases from V and 5 bases from J; junction bases left unmatched: 6. The CDR3 DNA follows: TGTGCCAGCAGCGTAGACCCAGCGGGAGGGGTAGATACGCAGTATTTT. Translation: CASSVDPAGGVDTQYF.

In nucleotides, the CDR3 is TGTGCCAGCAGCGGAGCTCGGATTCAGTACTTC. It encodes CASSGARIQYF. The rearrangement links TRBV6-1 to TRBJ2-4, with D hard to call. The CDR3 has 11 amino acids. Germline V lookup: CDR1 MNHNS, CDR2 SASEGT. Trimming stripped 6 bases from V and 10 bases from J, with 10 bases between.